This T cell receptor (beta chain) was captured by sequencing in a study of blood T cell repertoires in COVID-19 (dated by TCRdb to 2019 to 2021). About the investigation overall: The collaborator samples originated in the United States, Italy and Spain and spanned the acute and convalescent phases of COVID-19. The material from the prospective study consisted of cDNA or gDNA derived from T cells, B-cell-depleted T cells, or PBMCs. Deeply sampled blood TCRbeta repertoires from subjects exposed to, actively infected with, or recovered from COVID-19 were included in the dataset. A freely available public database, intended as a resource for researchers studying the immune response to SARS-CoV-2, is where the repertoires were released. The samples were drawn from two sources: the first 160 participants of the ongoing ImmuneRACE study, and 950 to 1,500 subjects contributed by 6 global collaborators. Sample metadata almost always included a de-identified subject ID, COVID-19 status, age in years and sex. Where HLA class I and class II types were available, the types were taken from metadata supplied by the sample provider, not from assay-based typing.

This clone was picked up one time. Its cognate antigen has yet to be identified. No much larger clonotype is one base removed from it; base qualities were not supplied. One collaborating source in Seattle enrolled patients while the patients were actively infected and followed the patients over time throughout the course of disease. Collaborating institutions collected whole blood in K2EDTA tubes following their own protocols. For TCRbeta analysis, collaborators shipped samples as frozen whole blood, isolated PBMCs, or DNA extracted from either of those sample types. The paper's findings and limits, for the study overall: Clinical and demographic metadata were provided uncurated, with the amount varying by source and participant.

Ends trimmed: V by 8 bases, J by 4 bases; bases unmatched to a gene: 9. Counted from cysteine to phenylalanine, this CDR3 has 14 amino acids. The entry retains the CDR3 DNA only, 42 bases that are in frame from base 1. CDR1 SGHVS and CDR2 FQNEAQ were looked up in the germline V gene. The immunoSEQ Assay, a bias-controlled multiplex PCR, was used to amplify TCRbeta CDR3 regions from genomic DNA. Per the authors' processing: Nucleated cell counts per sample were estimated from amplification of reference gene primers within the assay. To quantify the absolute abundance of each unique TCRbeta CDR3 rearrangement, sequence reads were collapsed and filtered. For each sample, productive Simpson clonality was calculated by taking the square root of Simpson's diversity index across productive rearrangements. The table comes from immuneACCESS by way of TCRdb, which keeps in-frame sequences with V and J called. Part of the clones is missing from these tables; in studies checked, under half for an unresolved V gene and the rest for unknown reasons. For V, J and clone size, that table is used; D and trimming come from the DNA. The sample contains 55,000 to 65,000 clones, 80% to 90% of them found a single time. In total, the top ten clones hold roughly 30% of the sample.

In this chain, TRBV7-8 is recombined with TRBJ2-7; a stretch of 9 junction bases matches TRBD2. Sequencing was carried out using peripheral blood. This receptor was obtained from a man aged 55 to 70 with COVID-19, enrolled during active disease. The sequenced DNA is TGTGCCAGCTCTCCCGGGACTAGCCGGTACGAGCAGTACTTC. Its amino acids are CASSPGTSRYEQYF.